Listed below are T cell receptor beta chains from one sample, sequenced in a study of blood T cell repertoires in COVID-19. Generated by immunoSEQ multiplex PCR, the TCRdb table keeps only in-frame clones and is missing some. Altogether hundreds of thousands of clones are present, nearly 90% being singletons, with the ten largest covering approximately 4.3%. The specimen was PBMCs or T cells enriched from blood (not recorded which). These receptors came from a woman between 18 and 29 years old with acute COVID-19. CDR3s include the opening cysteine and the closing phenylalanine or tryptophan.

TRBJ1-5 TRBV3-1/TRBV3-2 CASSQDRGQPQHF
TRBJ1-1 TRBV28 CASSFGQVNTEAFF
TRBJ1-2 TRBV11-2 CASRGPRKYGYTF
TRBJ2-7 TRBV3-1/TRBV3-2 CASSATGSSYEQYF
TRBJ2-1 TRBV7-8 CASSFGGGRSSHNEQFF
TRBJ1-3 TRBV24-1 CATSGTTNTIYF
TRBJ2-7 TRBV3-1/TRBV3-2 CASSLLGDYEQYF
TRBJ2-3 TRBV5-1 CASSLESGSGSDTQYF
TRBJ2-5 TRBV24-1 CATSDLQREGSETQYF
TRBJ1-2 TRBV19 CASGRNYGYTF
TRBJ2-7 TRBV9 CASSVDSGSLGSYEQYF
TRBJ1-1 TRBV13 CASSLDRGWLRNTEAFF
TRBJ2-1 TRBV7-3 CASSPNRDRGLNEQFF
TRBJ1-2 TRBV28 CASLGRNYGYTF
TRBJ1-2 TRBV7-9 CASSLWTGLLGYGYTF
TRBJ2-1 TRBV3-1/TRBV3-2 CASSPPGTGKHNEQFF
TRBJ2-1 TRBV29-1 CSVVADPQRASYNEQFF
TRBJ2-2 TRBV28 CASIQNPGLAGASAGELFF
TRBJ2-7 TRBV7-8 CASSPSGGEQYF
TRBJ2-7 TRBV28 CASSSGTGAYEQYF
TRBJ2-7 TRBV19 CASSTFATRSYEQYF
TRBJ2-1 TRBV11-2 CASSLTQRELGNEQFF
TRBJ1-5 TRBV3-1/TRBV3-2 CASSQDRLQPQHF
TRBJ2-4 TRBV20-1 CSASEGYIQYF
TRBJ2-5 TRBV19 CASNMIGTGAAQETQYF
TRBJ1-2 TRBV29-1 CSVAAIGGGYGYTF
TRBJ2-7 TRBV5-1 CASSQDLQASGTYEQYF
TRBJ1-2 TRBV28 CASTWDSYGYTF
TRBJ2-5 TRBV6-5 CASSYSMYRVQETQYF
TRBJ2-7 TRBV10-3 CAISGLAGPASYEQYF
TRBJ1-2 TRBV9 CASSATLRDSQYGYTF
TRBJ2-1 TRBV11-3 CASSPGTSWINEQFF
TRBJ1-1 TRBV2 CASSPQGEVNTEAFF
TRBJ2-5 TRBV29-1 CSATQIIQETQYF
TRBJ1-1 TRBV5-1 CASSGQGNTEAFF
TRBJ1-5 TRBV28 CASSLQKDSAGNQPQHF
TRBJ1-1 TRBV5-1 CASSPGVGAKAEAFF
TRBJ1-5 TRBV28 CASSSLQGLFSNQPQHF
TRBJ2-1 TRBV24-1 CATSDGTSRSYNEQFF
TRBJ2-1 TRBV24-1 CATSDPAGGYYNEQFF
TRBJ2-5 TRBV28 CASIIGGTSGSLVQETQYF
TRBJ1-1 TRBV7-3 CASSLTLRDWNTEAFF
TRBJ1-1 TRBV5-8 CASNWARTDEAFF
TRBJ1-1 TRBV28 CASIQGGSNTEAFF
TRBJ2-1 TRBV28 CASRESGAGGSNEQFF
TRBJ2-3 TRBV18 CASSPRNATQYF
TRBJ2-1 TRBV13 CASSLERHSAYNEQFF
TRBJ2-7 TRBV30 CAWSGAGSYEQYF
TRBJ1-5 TRBV2 CAGQQGSNQPQHF
TRBJ2-3 TRBV4-2 CASSQEVRGGPDTQYF
TRBJ1-1 TRBV28 CASSLGQGKAEAFF